These 12 T cell receptor beta chains were sequenced from one sample in a study of control samples from healthy donors and cancer patients. Using immunoSEQ multiplex PCR, the repertoire was profiled, and TCRdb retains in-frame clones only, with some absent. The sample carries 100,000 to 150,000 clones, 75% to 95% recorded once. The source material was blood. The receptors derive from a man between 40 and 49 years old in good health.

Only a few counts were recorded for this clone. This chain's CDR3 is CASSHFGVGAYEQYF. The CDR3 DNA follows: TGTGCCAGCAGCCATTTCGGGGTCGGGGCCTACGAGCAGTACTTC. This chain joins TRBV3-1 (or the pseudogene TRBV3-2) and TRBJ2-7; perhaps TRBD2 as D (5 bases). CDR1 and CDR2 (germline): LGHDT, YNNKEL (reference sequence). The CDR3 runs to 15 residues. V was cut by 3 bases and J by 2 bases, with 14 bases left in between.

The rearrangement uses TRBV19 and TRBJ2-7; 10 positions agree with TRBD1. Germline-derived CDR1 and CDR2 are LNHDA and SQIVND (reference sequence). Trimming took 0 bases from V and 3 from J; bases not matched to a gene: 11. The CDR3 is made up of 18 amino acids. For the CDR3, the DNA is TGTGCCAGTAGTATAGATTCCGGGACAGGGGTCGGCTACTACGAGCAGTACTTC. It specifies CASSIDSGTGVGYYEQYF.

The chain uses TRBV5-5 and TRBJ2-3; 10 bases fit TRBD1. This CDR3 region has 16 residues. Trimming removed 0 bases from V and 8 bases from J; junction bases left unmatched: 9. CDR1 and CDR2 from the germline V gene are SGHKS and YYEKEE (reference sequence). CDR3 sequence (DNA): TGTGCCAGCAGCTTGGGTGGGACAGGGGTGCTAGGTACGCAGTATTTT. Translating it yields CASSLGGTGVLGTQYF.

V is TRBV7-6 and J is TRBJ2-3; D is ambiguous. This CDR3 is built from 14 residues. Trimming stripped 5 bases from V and 1 base from J, with 10 bases between. Looked up from germline, CDR1 is SGHVS and CDR2 is FNYEAQ. This CDR3 is CASSLSDGTDTQYF. The DNA for the CDR3 is TGTGCCAGCAGCCTGAGTGATGGCACAGATACGCAGTATTTT.

The J gene is TRBJ2-3, the V gene TRBV10-3; 8 bases are shared with TRBD2. V shed 0 bases, J shed 3 bases, and the junction held 5 bases outside the gene matches. This CDR3 contains 16 residues. The germline V gene has CDR1 ENHRY and CDR2 SYGVKD. CDR3 sequence: CAISESAGAWTDTQYF. The CDR3, as DNA: TGTGCCATCAGTGAGTCAGCGGGGGCGTGGACAGATACGCAGTATTTT.

The chain uses TRBV15 and TRBJ1-2; D is perhaps TRBD1 (6 bases). The germline V gene encodes CDR1 LNHNV and CDR2 YYDKDF (reference sequence). The CDR3 is made up of 15 amino acids. V was cut by 0 bases and J by 9 bases, with 17 bases left in between. In DNA, the CDR3 is TGTGCCACCAGCAGAGATATCGGGGGGCTGCATCGCTACACCTTC. Amino acid sequence: CATSRDIGGLHRYTF.

This clone rates as medium-sized (0.01 to 0.1%). This chain's CDR3 is CASSQVRGRGEQYF. CDR3 coding DNA: TGTGCCAGCAGCCAAGTTAGGGGTCGTGGCGAGCAGTACTTC. The V gene is TRBV3-1 (or the pseudogene TRBV3-2), the J gene TRBJ2-7, with D possibly being TRBD1 (5 bases). CDR3 length: 14 residues. Germline assignment: CDR1 LGHDT and CDR2 YNNKEL (reference sequence). Trimming took off 1 base at V and 6 bases at J, with 13 bases between the two ends.

The V and J genes are TRBV7-8 and TRBJ2-4, with 8 bases matching TRBD1. The CDR3 covers 15 residues. CDR1 SGHVS and CDR2 FQNEAQ come from the germline V gene. Trimming at V came to 6 bases and at J to 0 bases, leaving 4 bases not matched to a gene. The CDR3 sequence is CASRRTGGAKNIQYF. In DNA, the CDR3 is TGTGCCAGCAGACGAACAGGGGGAGCCAAAAACATTCAGTACTTC.

The chain employs TRBV9 and TRBJ1-6; D unclear. Trimming shortened V by 3 bases and J by 6 bases, and 10 bases separated the two germline ends. The CDR3 length is 14 residues. The germline V gene encodes CDR1 SGDLS and CDR2 YYNGEE. The CDR3 protein is CASSEPGPNSPLHF. The CDR3 bases are TGTGCCAGCAGCGAACCAGGCCCTAATTCACCCCTCCACTTT.

The V gene is TRBV6-5, the J gene TRBJ1-2, with D possibly TRBD1 on 5 matching bases. CDR3 size: 13 residues. V was pared by 8 bases and J by 2 bases, with 12 bases between. Germline CDR1 and CDR2: MNHEY and SVGAGI. CDR3 bases: TGTGCCAGCGGGGGAGGGGCGAACTATGGCTACACCTTC. It specifies CASGGGANYGYTF.

This chain uses TRBV25-1 with TRBJ2-5, with a weak D call TRBD2 (6 bases). The CDR3 runs 14 residues. V was shortened by 3 bases and J by 5 bases, with 13 bases between the two germline ends. CDR1 and CDR2 (germline): MGHDK, SYGVNS. CDR3: CASSESGDRETQYF. DNA of the CDR3: TGTGCCAGCAGTGAGTCGGGGGATAGGGAGACCCAGTACTTC.

The chain recombines TRBV5-6 with TRBJ2-7, with 7 bases matching TRBD2. Trimming at V came to 3 bases and at J to 1 base, leaving 7 bases not matched to a gene. The germline V gene encodes CDR1 SGHDT and CDR2 YYEEEE. The CDR3 sequence is 15 residues long. The CDR3 reads CASSYPQRGSYEQYF. CDR3 nucleotides: TGTGCCAGCAGCTATCCCCAGCGGGGATCCTACGAGCAGTACTTC. Full variable domain (remainder filled in from reference TRBV5-6 and TRBJ2-7): DAGVTQSPTHLIKTRGQQVTLRCSPKSGHDTVSWYQQALGQGPQFIFQYYEEEERQRGNFPDRFSGHQFPNYSSELNVNALLLGDSALYLCASSYPQRGSYEQYFGPGTRLTVT.